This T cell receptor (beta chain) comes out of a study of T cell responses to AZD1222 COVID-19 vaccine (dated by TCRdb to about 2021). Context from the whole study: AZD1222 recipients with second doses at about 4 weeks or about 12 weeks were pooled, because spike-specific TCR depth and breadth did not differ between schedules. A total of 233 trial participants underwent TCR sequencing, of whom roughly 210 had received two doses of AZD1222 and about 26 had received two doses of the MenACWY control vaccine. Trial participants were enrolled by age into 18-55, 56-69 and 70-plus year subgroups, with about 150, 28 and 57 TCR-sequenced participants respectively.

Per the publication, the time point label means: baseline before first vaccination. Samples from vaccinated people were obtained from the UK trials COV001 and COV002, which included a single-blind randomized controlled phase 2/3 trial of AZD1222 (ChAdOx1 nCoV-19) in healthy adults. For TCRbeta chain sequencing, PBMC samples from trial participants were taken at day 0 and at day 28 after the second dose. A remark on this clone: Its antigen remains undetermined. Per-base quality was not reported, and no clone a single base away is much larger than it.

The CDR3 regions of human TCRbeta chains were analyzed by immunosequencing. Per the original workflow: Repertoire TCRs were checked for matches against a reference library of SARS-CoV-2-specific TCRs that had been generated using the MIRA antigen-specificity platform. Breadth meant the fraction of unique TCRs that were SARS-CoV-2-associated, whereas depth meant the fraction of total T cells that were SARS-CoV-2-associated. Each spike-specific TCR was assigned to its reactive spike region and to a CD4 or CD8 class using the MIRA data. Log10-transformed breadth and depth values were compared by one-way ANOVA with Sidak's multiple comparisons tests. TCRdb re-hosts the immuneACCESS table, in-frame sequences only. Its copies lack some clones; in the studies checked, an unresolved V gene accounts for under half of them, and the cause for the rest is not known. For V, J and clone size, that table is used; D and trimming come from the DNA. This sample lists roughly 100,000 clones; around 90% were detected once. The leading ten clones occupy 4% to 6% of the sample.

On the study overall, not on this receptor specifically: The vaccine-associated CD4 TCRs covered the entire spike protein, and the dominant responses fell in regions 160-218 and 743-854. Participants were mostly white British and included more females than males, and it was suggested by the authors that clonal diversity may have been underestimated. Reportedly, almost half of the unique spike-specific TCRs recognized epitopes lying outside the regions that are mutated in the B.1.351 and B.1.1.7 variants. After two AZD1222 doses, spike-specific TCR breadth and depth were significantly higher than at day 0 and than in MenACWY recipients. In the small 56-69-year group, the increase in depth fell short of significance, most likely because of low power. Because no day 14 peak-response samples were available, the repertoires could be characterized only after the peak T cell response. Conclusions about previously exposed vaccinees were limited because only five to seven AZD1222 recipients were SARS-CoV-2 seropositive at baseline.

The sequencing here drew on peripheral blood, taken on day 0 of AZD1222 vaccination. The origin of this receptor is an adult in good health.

This receptor has the CDR3 CASSLTGGTGELFF. The nucleotide sequence is given as TGTGCCAGCAGTTTAACAGGGGGCACCGGGGAGCTGTTTTTT. The sequence links TRBV27 to TRBJ2-2; the junction holds 8 bases that match TRBD1. V ends up 2 bases short and J 4 bases short, with an unmatched junction base count of 0. Sequences MNHEY (CDR1) and SMNVEV (CDR2) are obtained from the germline V gene (reference sequence). From cysteine to phenylalanine, the CDR3 is 14 amino acids long. Left in the record is the CDR3 DNA by itself, 42 bases read in frame from the first base.